The T cell receptor (beta chain) described here comes from a study of T cell responses to AZD1222 COVID-19 vaccine. Study-level findings and limits: In all cases, repertoires were sampled only after the peak T cell response. Mostly white British, mostly female donors; authors suggested clonal diversity may be underestimated.

Data came from immunoSEQ multiplex PCR; TCRdb stores just in-frame clones and leaves some out. There are roughly 110,000 clones in the sample; about nine tenths occur only once, and roughly 4.5% lies in the top ten. Of note for this clone: No antigen is known for it.

Germline V gene lookup returns CDR1 LGHNA and CDR2 YNFKEQ. Trimming left V 4 bases short and J 8 bases short, with 17 bases between. The CDR3 spans 14 residues. The rearrangement joins TRBV4-2 to TRBJ1-2; D call uncertain. The sequence derives from an adult in good health. Sequences were derived from peripheral blood, sampled on day 0 of AZD1222 vaccination. The CDR3 coding sequence is TGTGCCAGCAGCCTAGAAAGGGATCCCGTGGGCTACACCTTC. Encoded protein: CASSLERDPVGYTF.